These 9 T cell receptor beta chains share one sample of origin, sequenced in a study of T cell repertoires in ileal Crohn's disease. Stated time point: neoterminal ileum biopsy at postoperative endoscopy, about 6 months after surgery. Assay used: immunoSEQ multiplex PCR; TCRdb lists only in-frame clones, some missing. The repertoire consists of about 62,000 clones, with around nine tenths occurring once and the leading ten covering approximately 2%. The sample taken for sequencing was ileal tissue. All receptors derive from an adult with Crohn's disease.

V and J are TRBV5-6 and TRBJ2-5; the match to TRBD2 covers 8 bases. Germline values: CDR1 SGHDT, CDR2 YYEEEE. V dropped 6 bases and J dropped 8; count of bases not matched to a gene: 9. The CDR3 extends over 13 amino acids. CDR3 in DNA: TGTGCCAGCACCAGGGACCGGGAGGGAACCCAGTACTTC. As protein: CASTRDREGTQYF.

This chain links TRBV5-4 with TRBJ2-1; 8 bases match TRBD2. Germline V CDR1 and CDR2: SGHNT, YYREEE (reference sequence). The CDR3 has 15 residues. The junction had 7 bases not matched to a gene; V was cut back by 4 bases and J by 4 bases. The CDR3 DNA sequence: TGTGCCAGCAGCCCGGGACTAGGGATGTACAATGAGCAGTTCTTC. Translated: CASSPGLGMYNEQFF.

This clone was seen once. For the CDR3, the DNA is TGTGCCAGCAGCTCAACAGGTACCAGTGAAGCTTTCTTT. It is translated as CASSSTGTSEAFF. The chain uses TRBV7-6 and TRBJ1-1; possibly TRBD1 for D (5 bases). CDR1 is SGHVS, CDR2 FNYEAQ, per germline. CDR3 size: 13 residues. V lost 4 bases, J lost 7 bases, and 13 bases lay in between.

The V call is TRBV5-8, the J call TRBJ2-7; D possibly corresponds to TRBD1 (5 bases). Germline CDR1 reads SGHTS; CDR2 reads YDEGEE. Trimming took off 4 bases at V and 3 bases at J, with 17 bases between the two ends. The CDR3 consists of 15 residues. The CDR3 DNA is TGTGCCAGCAGCGAGCAGGGCAGGGTAAACTACGAGCAGTACTTC. Encoded protein: CASSEQGRVNYEQYF.

The genes are TRBV11-3 and TRBJ2-1; 9 positions agree with TRBD2. The germline gives CDR1 SGHNT, CDR2 YENEEA. The CDR3 contains 16 residues. The junction had 8 bases not matched to a gene; V was cut back by 3 bases and J by 5 bases. The CDR3 loop reads CASSLYSGSFNNEQFF. The CDR3 DNA sequence: TGTGCCAGCAGCTTGTATAGCGGGAGCTTCAACAATGAGCAGTTCTTC.

This chain uses TRBV6-1 with TRBJ1-5; no clear D. Per the germline V gene, CDR1 is MNHNS and CDR2 is SASEGT. V gave up 1 base and J gave up 5 bases, with 18 bases separating them. This CDR3 region has 17 residues. CDR3 sequence reads: CASSEGLKRGAYQPQHF. For the CDR3, the DNA is TGTGCCAGCAGTGAAGGATTAAAAAGAGGTGCTTATCAGCCCCAGCATTTT.

The V gene is TRBV29-1, the J gene TRBJ2-1; 8 bases line up with TRBD1. The germline gives CDR1 SQVTM, CDR2 ANQGSEA. The CDR3 contains 12 residues. With V trimmed by 7 bases and J by 7 bases, 6 bases remained unmatched. CDR3 DNA: TGCAGCGCTGAGGGACAGGAGAATGAGCAGTTCTTC. Protein sequence: CSAEGQENEQFF.

This rearrangement joins TRBV5-4 to TRBJ2-4; no reliable D call. This CDR3 comprises 15 residues. Germline CDR1 reads SGHNT; CDR2 reads YYREEE (reference sequence). V dropped 0 bases and J dropped 1 base, with 8 bases sitting between them. The CDR3 DNA is TGTGCCAGCAGCTTGGGCGGAGAGGCCAAAAACATTCAGTACTTC. Protein sequence: CASSLGGEAKNIQYF.

The chain carries TRBV7-9 and TRBJ1-1; D perhaps matches TRBD1 (6 bases). There are 15 residues in the CDR3. Germline loops: CDR1 SEHNR, CDR2 FQNEAQ (reference sequence). Trimming stripped 5 bases from V and 2 bases from J, with 15 bases between. The CDR3 DNA follows: TGTGCCAGCAGCCAGGACGGACAGACAAACACTGAAGCTTTCTTT. This translates into CASSQDGQTNTEAFF.